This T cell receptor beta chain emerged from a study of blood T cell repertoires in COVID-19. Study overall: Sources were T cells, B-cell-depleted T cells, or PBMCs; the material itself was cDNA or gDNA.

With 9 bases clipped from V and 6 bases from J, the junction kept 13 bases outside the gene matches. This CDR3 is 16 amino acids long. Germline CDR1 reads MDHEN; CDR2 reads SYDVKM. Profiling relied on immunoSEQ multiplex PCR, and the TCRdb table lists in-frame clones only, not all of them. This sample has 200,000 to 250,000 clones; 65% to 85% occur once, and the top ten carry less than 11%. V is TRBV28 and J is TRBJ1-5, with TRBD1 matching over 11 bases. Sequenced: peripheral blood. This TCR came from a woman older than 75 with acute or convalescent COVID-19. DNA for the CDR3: TGTGCCAGTACGATCCCTTCTGGACAGGGGGCTCAGCCCCAGCATTTT. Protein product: CASTIPSGQGAQPQHF.